This TCR beta chain originates from a study of identical twins listed by TCRdb under 2016. Concerning the study at large: TCR alpha and beta repertoires from monozygotic twins, unrelated adults of various ages and cord blood were deep-sequenced to test whether fetal clonotypes persist. To rule out contamination, the twin experiments were replicated at different times with different library preparation protocols. What the study reported, not specific to this receptor: Abundant cord blood beta clonotypes had fewer insertions, young adult naive repertoires showed a similar but weaker trend, and memory repertoires showed no such trend. Conclusions relied on cross-sectional statistical analysis, since the same donors could not be followed over many years. Compared with coincidental sharing between unrelated individuals, out-of-frame TCR alpha sequences shared between twins showed an excess of sequences with low generation probability. Zero-insertion analyses could be partly confounded by invariant T cells such as MAIT and iNKT, although diverse VJ usage argued against such confounding for most clonotypes. Excess twin sharing in beta out-of-frame sequences was weaker because fewer shared sequences lowered the signal-to-noise ratio. Recombination models systematically underestimated out-of-frame TCR alpha sharing in monozygotic twins but agreed with sharing between unrelated individuals.

There are many counts of this clonotype. There is no known antigen for this receptor. Base qualities are not recorded, but no much larger clone differs from it by a single base. The library was generated by 5' RACE. Sequenced on an Illumina HiSeq 2000. A universal primer binding site was introduced by template switching, and a unique molecular identifier was present in the final cDNA, enabling accurate counting of TCR cDNA molecules. First-strand cDNA for TCR alpha and beta chains was synthesized from specific primers in the conserved constant-segment region. Each cDNA library was double barcoded, with a SMART-Mk sample barcode plus Illumina barcodes, to control for contamination. TruSeq adapter sequences, together with Illumina sample barcodes, were added in two successive PCR steps. TCR alpha and beta cDNA libraries were sequenced on the Illumina HiSeq platform with custom primers. Processing in the source paper ran as follows. MiGEC processed the raw reads to extract unique molecular identifiers, while MiXCR was used to determine the CDR3 positions. For each individual, recombination models were inferred using an EM algorithm with the repgenHMM and IGoR tools. The tcR package in R was used for shared clonotype analysis, with sharing normalized by the product of cloneset sizes. Out-of-frame nonproductive sequences were analyzed to study raw recombination free of thymic and clonal selection effects. Starting from the raw public reads, TCRdb applied fastp trimming at Q25, assembled clones with MiXCR and retained in-frame beta chains. Each entry merges the rows of one CDR3 protein and shows their most common DNA and genes. The V and J calls follow TCRdb's processing rather than the paper's. For this sample the table gives 400,000 to 500,000 distinct CDR3 sequences, of which around a sixth were detected only once. The top ten clones comprise around 12% of the sample.

Only healthy Caucasian donors were included. Three unrelated non-twin adults were also sequenced: a male aged 18 to 30, a male aged 50 to 59 and a female aged 50 to 59. Using Miltenyi CD45RO+ enrichment and human naive T-cell isolation kits, memory (CD45RO+) and naive T cells were isolated from PBMC. The source is a man in his forties or fifties in good health. Sequenced: naive T cells sorted from blood. The cell subset or site label on this specimen signifies: cells isolated with a human naive T-cell isolation kit.

The DNA is TGTGCCAGCAGTTCCCCGGAGGGCCGGATCCCCATTACGCAGTATTTT. This is translated as CASSSPEGRIPITQYF. The chain is made from TRBV28 and TRBJ2-3; the D gene is possibly TRBD2, with 6 bases matching. Via the germline V gene, CDR1 is MDHEN and CDR2 SYDVKM. V sheds 4 bases and J sheds 8 bases, leaving 22 bases between their ends. Its CDR3 holds 16 amino acids, cysteine through phenylalanine. Only the CDR3 DNA stays, 48 bases, in frame from base 1.